The rows below give T cell receptor beta chains drawn from one sample of a study of Ad26.COV2.S vaccination and SARS-CoV-2 variants. Repertoires were generated with immunoSEQ multiplex PCR, while TCRdb's copy carries only in-frame clones and drops some. In the table there are a few hundred thousand clones, 85% to 90% of which are singletons. Sequences were derived from peripheral blood, sampled in a trial of Ad26.COV2.S vaccine versus placebo. The source of these receptors is a person between 18 and 65 years old who received the Ad26.COV2.S COVID-19 vaccine or a placebo. Both conserved end residues are part of each CDR3. A D gene is named only where the DNA matches it firmly. Expanded clones get a size class; other rows say once, few or many, or leave the size out.

v_gene	abundance	d_gene	j_gene	CDR3nt	CDR3aa
TRBV4-1	NA	NA	TRBJ1-2	TGCGCCAGCAGCCAAGTGGGGGCTTCGGAGGGCTACACCTTC	CASSQVGASEGYTF
TRBV19	NA	NA	TRBJ1-5	TGTGCCAGTAGTATGCAGCATAGCAATCAGCCCCAGCATTTT	CASSMQHSNQPQHF
TRBV7-9	NA	NA	TRBJ2-1	TGTGCCAGCAGCTTAGCGATACAAGGTTACGAGCAGTTCTTC	CASSLAIQGYEQFF
TRBV5-1	once	NA	TRBJ1-2	TGCGCCAGCAGGTTGGGAACTGACTATGGCTACACCTTC	CASRLGTDYGYTF
TRBV12-3/TRBV12-4	NA	NA	TRBJ1-1	TGTGCCAGCGAGGGGCAGTGGGGCACTGAAGCTTTCTTT	CASEGQWGTEAFF
TRBV6-1	NA	TRBD1	TRBJ1-1	TGTGCCAGCAGTGAAGTTTCGACAGGGGGCACTGAAGCTTTCTTT	CASSEVSTGGTEAFF
TRBV7-9	NA	TRBD1	TRBJ1-6	TGTGCCAGCAGCTCTGAGACAGGGGGTTCACCCCTCCACTTT	CASSSETGGSPLHF
TRBV5-6	once	TRBD1	TRBJ2-1	TGTGCCAGCAGCTTAGCCGGGACAGGGTTTTTAGTTACGCGTAATGAGCAGTTCTTC	CASSLAGTGFLVTRNEQFF
TRBV6-5	NA	NA	TRBJ1-1	TGTGCCAGCAGTCCAGCCATGAACACTGAAGCTTTCTTT	CASSPAMNTEAFF
TRBV4-2	NA	NA	TRBJ2-1	TGTGCCAGCAGCCAAGATCTTTCTACCGAGCAGTTCTTC	CASSQDLSTEQFF